A selection of T cell receptor beta chains follows, all from one sample in a study of T cell responses to AZD1222 COVID-19 vaccine. Repertoires were generated with immunoSEQ multiplex PCR, while TCRdb's copy carries only in-frame clones and drops some. The sample shows 58,000 or so clones, roughly 84% of them seen only once. The sample consisted of peripheral blood, taken on day 0 of AZD1222 vaccination. The receptors come from an adult in good health. Both conserved end residues are part of each CDR3. D genes are given only for firm matches. Size is stated for part of the rows, as once, few or many counts, or as a class when the clone is expanded.

NA	TRBD1	TRBJ2-2	TRBV5-4	CASSPGQGVDTGELFF	TGTGCCAGCAGCCCGGGACAGGGTGTGGACACCGGGGAGCTGTTTTTT
few	TRBD2	TRBJ2-7	TRBV6-5	CASRYWTSGFYEQYF	TGTGCCAGCAGGTACTGGACTAGCGGGTTCTACGAGCAGTACTTC
few	NA	TRBJ1-3	TRBV6-4	CASSPDISGNTIYF	TGTGCCAGCAGTCCGGACATTTCTGGAAACACCATATATTTT
NA	TRBD2	TRBJ2-1	TRBV2	CASRFIAGGLKNEQFF	TGTGCCAGCAGGTTTATAGCGGGGGGGCTGAAGAATGAGCAGTTCTTC
few	NA	TRBJ1-4	TRBV13	CASSLKPQGSPLPGNEKLFF	TGTGCCAGCAGCCTCAAACCTCAGGGATCCCCCTTACCCGGGAATGAAAAACTGTTTTTT
NA	TRBD1	TRBJ1-6	TRBV18	CASSQKLSGQGWNSPLHF	TGTGCCAGCTCACAGAAGCTCTCGGGACAGGGATGGAATTCACCCCTCCACTTT
NA	NA	TRBJ2-6	TRBV7-9	CASSLQGTRVLTF	TGTGCCAGCAGTCTACAGGGGACTCGGGTCCTGACTTTC
NA	NA	TRBJ2-1	TRBV19	CASSIRASSYNEQFF	TGTGCCAGTAGTATCCGGGCGAGCTCCTACAATGAGCAGTTCTTC
NA	NA	TRBJ2-3	TRBV7-7	CASSLGPPGQGLDTQYF	TGTGCCAGCAGCTTAGGACCTCCGGGACAAGGGTTAGATACGCAGTATTTT
once	NA	TRBJ1-4	TRBV4-2	CASSRDSNREKLFF	TGTGCCAGCAGCCGCGATTCAAACAGGGAAAAACTGTTTTTT
NA	TRBD2	TRBJ2-7	TRBV7-6	CASGRGDYEQYF	TGTGCCAGCGGGCGGGGGGACTACGAGCAGTACTTC
NA	TRBD1	TRBJ1-1	TRBV5-6	CASSEWTGGNTEAFF	TGTGCCAGCAGCGAGTGGACAGGGGGGAACACTGAAGCTTTCTTT
NA	TRBD1	TRBJ2-7	TRBV5-1	CASDLTGTGRNEQYF	TGCGCCAGCGATCTCACCGGGACAGGGCGTAACGAGCAGTACTTC
NA	TRBD1	TRBJ2-7	TRBV7-9	CASSHSGQGVEQYF	TGTGCCAGCAGCCACTCCGGACAGGGCGTCGAGCAGTACTTC
NA	NA	TRBJ1-2	TRBV19	CASSMSSPTGGYTF	TGTGCCAGTAGTATGTCTTCCCCTACGGGCGGCTACACCTTC
NA	NA	TRBJ1-4	TRBV5-5	CASSEGVREKLFF	TGTGCCAGCAGTGAAGGGGTACGGGAAAAACTGTTTTTT
NA	NA	TRBJ2-1	TRBV6-2/TRBV6-3	CASSRGFREQFF	TGTGCCAGCAGTCGCGGGTTTCGTGAGCAGTTCTTC
NA	NA	TRBJ1-1	TRBV13	CASSLVGRGRTEAFF	TGTGCCAGCAGCTTAGTCGGCAGGGGACGAACTGAAGCTTTCTTT
NA	NA	TRBJ1-6	TRBV30	CAWSPRTLEDSPLHF	TGTGCCTGGAGTCCCAGGACCCTGGAAGATTCACCCCTCCACTTT
NA	NA	TRBJ2-2	TRBV28	CATPLGAENTGELFF	TGTGCCACCCCATTGGGGGCGGAGAACACCGGGGAGCTGTTTTTT
NA	NA	TRBJ1-5	TRBV18	CASSPPPGGRQPQHF	TGTGCCAGCTCACCTCCGCCCGGGGGCCGGCAGCCCCAGCATTTT
NA	NA	TRBJ1-1	TRBV6-2/TRBV6-3	CASSRHPEGTEAFF	TGTGCCAGCAGTCGACACCCCGAGGGCACTGAAGCTTTCTTT
NA	TRBD2	TRBJ2-7	TRBV27	CASRLAGGRYEQYF	TGTGCCAGCAGGCTAGCGGGGGGGCGATACGAGCAGTACTTC
NA	NA	TRBJ2-3	TRBV5-6	CASTVGFNTQYF	TGTGCCAGCACCGTCGGATTCAATACGCAGTATTTT
NA	NA	TRBJ2-2	TRBV28	CASSPSDGGYTGELFF	TGTGCCAGCAGTCCCTCCGATGGGGGGTACACCGGGGAGCTGTTTTTT
NA	NA	TRBJ1-6	TRBV20-1	CSEAGPCPLHF	TGCAGTGAGGCCGGGCCCTGTCCCCTCCACTTT
NA	NA	TRBJ1-2	TRBV9	CASSAPPSGVDGYTF	TGTGCCAGCTCAGCCCCCCCCAGTGGTGTCGATGGCTACACCTTC
NA	NA	TRBJ1-2	TRBV28	CASSFFALQADGYTF	TGTGCCAGCAGTTTTTTCGCGTTACAGGCAGATGGCTACACCTTC
NA	NA	TRBJ1-2	TRBV19	CASSIVGTGYTF	TGTGCCAGTAGTATTGTAGGGACTGGCTACACCTTC
once	NA	TRBJ1-2	TRBV2	CASRTQGQVRYYGYTF	TGTGCCAGCAGAACACAGGGCCAGGTTCGTTACTATGGCTACACCTTC
NA	NA	TRBJ2-2	TRBV10-2	CASSEPGATNTGELFF	TGCGCCAGCAGTGAGCCGGGGGCAACGAACACCGGGGAGCTGTTTTTT
NA	NA	TRBJ2-5	TRBV6-2/TRBV6-3	CASSNGLGETQYF	TGTGCCAGCAGCAATGGCTTGGGAGAGACCCAGTACTTC
NA	NA	TRBJ1-3	TRBV2	CASSGTAYSGNTIYF	TGTGCCAGCAGCGGGACGGCTTACTCTGGAAACACCATATATTTT
NA	NA	TRBJ1-1	TRBV12-5	CASGLGMNTEAFF	TGTGCTAGTGGTTTGGGGATGAACACTGAAGCTTTCTTT
NA	NA	TRBJ2-7	TRBV5-1	CASREGGGREQYF	TGCGCCAGCAGGGAGGGTGGGGGTCGCGAGCAGTACTTC
NA	NA	TRBJ1-4	TRBV7-2	CASSPRARAAPNEKLFF	TGTGCCAGCAGCCCCCGAGCGAGGGCGGCCCCAAATGAAAAACTGTTTTTT
NA	TRBD1	TRBJ1-5	TRBV6-1	CASSESRGGVQPQHF	TGTGCCAGCAGTGAGTCTCGAGGGGGCGTACAGCCCCAGCATTTT
NA	TRBD1	TRBJ1-2	TRBV2	CASSNRQGEYGYTF	TGTGCCAGCAGCAACCGACAGGGAGAATATGGCTACACCTTC
medium-sized	TRBD2	TRBJ2-1	TRBV6-1	CASSDKRGGFRNNEQFF	TGTGCCAGCAGTGATAAGCGGGGGGGCTTTAGGAACAATGAGCAGTTCTTC
NA	NA	TRBJ2-2	TRBV18	CASSPRDGTGELFF	TGTGCCAGCTCACCACGCGACGGCACCGGGGAGCTGTTTTTT
NA	TRBD1	TRBJ2-1	TRBV7-2	CASSLGTGTLDEQFF	TGTGCCAGCAGCTTGGGGACAGGTACCTTAGATGAGCAGTTCTTC
once	NA	TRBJ2-7	TRBV28	CASSLEGSYEQYF	TGTGCCAGCAGTTTGGAGGGATCCTACGAGCAGTACTTC
NA	TRBD1	TRBJ2-3	TRBV5-1	CASSSQSGTGGADTQYF	TGCGCCAGCAGCTCCCAATCCGGGACAGGGGGCGCAGATACGCAGTATTTT
NA	NA	TRBJ1-2	TRBV28	CASIAGLHLNYGYTF	TGTGCCAGCATTGCGGGTCTTCACCTTAACTATGGCTACACCTTC
NA	NA	TRBJ2-2	TRBV5-6	CASSLLGANTGELFF	TGTGCCAGCAGCTTACTGGGGGCGAACACCGGGGAGCTGTTTTTT
NA	NA	TRBJ1-6	TRBV7-2	CASSLLGGSPLHF	TGTGCCAGCAGCTTATTGGGAGGCTCACCCCTCCACTTT
once	NA	TRBJ2-7	TRBV7-2	CASSGAGAIHEQYF	TGTGCCAGCAGCGGAGCGGGTGCTATCCACGAGCAGTACTTC
NA	NA	TRBJ1-3	TRBV2	CASSVRQSGNTIYF	TGTGCCAGCAGTGTTCGACAGTCTGGAAACACCATATATTTT
NA	NA	TRBJ1-5	TRBV4-1	CASSQEPAVVGRPGDQPQHF	TGCGCCAGCAGCCAAGAGCCAGCGGTCGTCGGCAGGCCCGGTGATCAGCCCCAGCATTTT
NA	NA	TRBJ1-2	TRBV2	CASKEGASYGYTF	TGTGCCAGCAAAGAAGGGGCCAGCTATGGCTACACCTTC
few	NA	TRBJ2-3	TRBV12-5	CASLSSGSDTQYF	TGTGCTAGTCTCAGTAGCGGCTCAGATACGCAGTATTTT
once	TRBD2	TRBJ2-7	TRBV28	CASSLPTSGGPSYEQYF	TGTGCCAGCAGTCTTCCCACTAGCGGGGGCCCATCCTACGAGCAGTACTTC
NA	NA	TRBJ1-5	TRBV6-5	CASSSSSNQPQHF	TGTGCCAGCAGCAGCAGCAGCAATCAGCCCCAGCATTTT